Sequencing of this TCR beta chain was carried out in a study of blood T cell repertoires in COVID-19. The wider study: Samples representing acute and convalescent COVID-19 were sourced from the United States, Italy and Spain. T cells, B-cell-depleted T cells, or PBMCs supplied cDNA or gDNA.

Source study methods: By means of reference gene primer amplification, nucleated cell counts were estimated. Assay: immunoSEQ multiplex PCR; the TCRdb copy retains only in-frame clones and omits some. V and J calls and clone size are as listed in that table; D and trimming were resolved from the DNA. The table records roughly 120,000 clones, approximately 82% of them present only once. Trimming took 5 bases from V and 7 from J; bases not matched to a gene: 9. This CDR3 has 17 residues. CDR1 and CDR2 from the germline V gene are LNHDA and SQIVND (reference sequence). Sequencing used peripheral blood. The chain links TRBV19 to TRBJ2-2, with 14 bases aligning to TRBD2. The TCR was taken from a man in his 70s with active or convalescent COVID-19. The CDR3 sequence is CASSATSGRAESGELFF. The CDR3 coding sequence is TGTGCCAGTAGTGCGACTAGCGGGAGGGCCGAAAGCGGGGAGCTGTTTTTT.